The sequence of this T cell receptor beta chain was determined in a study of cytomegalovirus exposure and HLA in healthy donors. Whole-study results and caveats: It was found in a later analysis that first-cohort TCR clusters tended to co-occur in the roughly 120 validation repertoires. Cytomegalovirus association was listed for about 160 TCR beta chains.

V lost 5 bases and J lost 6; bases outside the gene matches: 5. The length of the CDR3 is 15 residues. Germline CDR1 and CDR2: LNHDA and SQIVND (reference sequence). In regard to this clone: Antigen unknown.

Sequencing used immunoSEQ multiplex PCR; TCRdb keeps in-frame clones, though not all of them. The profile shows about 130,000 clones, roughly 89% of them singletons. Donors came from a validation cohort of 90 to 150 subjects, distinct from the first 666-subject cohort. Sequenced: PBMCs. The TCR was taken from a woman younger than 35 in good health and CMV-seropositive. The V gene is TRBV19, the J gene TRBJ1-6; 9 positions agree with TRBD1. The CDR3 DNA is TGTGCCAGTAGTTACAGGGGGCTCGGTAATTCACCCCTCCACTTT. Amino acids: CASSYRGLGNSPLHF.